This T cell receptor (beta chain) is from a study of blood T cells in healthy people across ages. Study results and caveats: TCR beta diversity, measured per million T cells, fell in a roughly linear way with age. It was held that diversity estimates obtained from one million T cells represented underestimates.

In regard to this clonotype: Its target is unknown.

The CDR3 runs 12 residues. V lost 2 bases and J 6 bases, leaving 8 bases between the germline ends. CDR1 MNHEY and CDR2 SVGEGT come from the germline V gene. With a J-beta primer mix and a sample-barcoded 5' primer, a second PCR ran about 7 to 12 cycles. TCRdb called the 5' RACE reads again in MiXCR, with one record for every CDR3 protein. The data show roughly 1.6 million distinct CDR3 sequences, around 36% seen once. V gene TRBV6-2 or TRBV6-3 combines with J gene TRBJ2-7, with D uncertain. The clonotype was recovered from a young woman in good health. Sequencing was carried out using blood. In nucleotides, the CDR3 is TGTGCCAGCAGTTACACCGGTACCGAGCAGTACTTC. It codes for CASSYTGTEQYF.